These 6 T cell receptor beta chains originate from one sample sequenced in a study of blood T cell repertoires in COVID-19. Measured with immunoSEQ multiplex PCR; TCRdb has only the in-frame clones, and not every one. This repertoire shows about 23,000 clones, roughly 92% found once; its top ten account for 4%. The sample was peripheral blood. These receptors came from a woman aged 45-59 years with active COVID-19.

V gene TRBV10-3 combines with J gene TRBJ1-2; weak D call: TRBD1 (6 bases). The CDR3 contains 13 residues. V lost 10 bases and J 2 bases, leaving 14 bases between the germline ends. CDR1 is ENHRY, CDR2 SYGVKD, per germline. The CDR3 nucleotides read TGTGCCACAACAGGACAGCAAAACTATGGCTACACCTTC. It codes for CATTGQQNYGYTF.

V gene TRBV20-1 combines with J gene TRBJ2-4, with 8 bases that match TRBD2. The CDR3 extends over 11 amino acids. Germline CDR1 reads DFQATT; CDR2 reads SNEGSKA (reference sequence). The J segment lost 7 bases and the V segment lost 6 bases, leaving 2 bases of the junction unmatched. The CDR3 loop reads CSASGGNIQYF. The CDR3 nucleotides are TGCAGTGCCTCGGGAGGGAACATTCAGTACTTC.

The chain carries TRBV7-9 and TRBJ1-3, with 11 bases lining up with TRBD1. The germline V gene has CDR1 SEHNR and CDR2 FQNEAQ (reference sequence). V gave up 5 bases and J gave up 7 bases; unmatched junction bases: 10. The CDR3 runs 16 residues. The CDR3 DNA follows: TGTGCCAGCAGCCTGGGGACAGGGGGAACGGAGAACACCATATATTTT. Translating it yields CASSLGTGGTENTIYF.

The DNA of the CDR3 is TGTGCCAGTAGACCCACCGGGACTAGTTTTGAGACCCAGTACTTC. Translated: CASRPTGTSFETQYF. The chain has TRBV19 and TRBJ2-5; TRBD2 agrees at 8 bases. The CDR3 loop spans 15 amino acids. Germline V gene lookup returns CDR1 LNHDA and CDR2 SQIVND (reference sequence). V lost 6 bases to trimming and J lost 5 bases; unmatched junction nucleotides: 11.

The count of this clone is one. CDR3 amino acids: CASSTDSNSNQPQHF. CDR3 in DNA: TGTGCCAGTAGTACGGACAGTAATAGCAATCAGCCCCAGCATTTT. The chain has TRBV19 and TRBJ1-5; D possibly corresponds to TRBD1 (6 bases). Per the germline V gene, CDR1 is LNHDA and CDR2 is SQIVND (reference sequence). V lost 4 bases and J 0 bases, leaving 10 bases between the germline ends. The CDR3 totals 15 residues. The variable domain in full, completed from reference TRBV19 and TRBJ1-5, reads DGGITQSPKYLFRKEGQNVTLSCEQNLNHDAMYWYRQDPGQGLRLIYYSQIVNDFQKGDIAEGYSVSREKKESFPLTVTSAQKNPTAFYLCASSTDSNSNQPQHFGDGTRLSIL.

This clone appeared a single time. This chain joins TRBV27 and TRBJ2-7; tentatively, D is TRBD1 (5 bases). The CDR3 covers 14 residues. The germline V gene has CDR1 MNHEY and CDR2 SMNVEV (reference sequence). The V end was cut by 6 bases, the J end by 7 bases, with 19 bases between. The CDR3 here is CASRQQAGIVEQYV. In DNA form, the CDR3 reads TGTGCCAGCAGGCAGCAGGCAGGGATTGTGGAGCAGTACGTC.